The 18 T cell receptor beta chains presented below share a single source sample, sequenced in a study of blood T cells in healthy people across ages. A J-beta primer mix and a sample-barcoded 5' primer were used in a second PCR of roughly 6 to 11 cycles. TCRdb called the 5' RACE reads again in MiXCR, with one record for every CDR3 protein. Of approximately 600,000 distinct CDR3 sequences in the sample, under 70% were seen once. Sequenced input: blood. Receptors were obtained from a man aged 60-69 years in good health.

This chain uses TRBV6-6 with TRBJ1-1; no clear D. The CDR3 spans 17 residues. Germline CDR1 and CDR2: MNHNY and SVGAGI (reference sequence). Trimming shortened V by 2 bases and J by 0 bases, and 16 bases separated the two germline ends. CDR3 amino acids: CASSYELRTAVNTEAFF. The CDR3 region has the DNA TGTGCCAGCAGTTACGAGTTGCGTACAGCCGTGAACACTGAAGCTTTCTTT.

As for this clonotype: An end of the junction differs from the germline gene, which may be a read error. This sequence joins TRBV15 and TRBJ2-1; D gene unclear. This CDR3 has 16 amino acids. From germline, CDR1 is LNHNV and CDR2 YYDKDF (reference sequence). The CDR3 region has the DNA TGTGCCACCAGCGGAGATCGAAGCAGCCTTTACAATGAGCAGTTCTTC. Its translation: CATSGDRSSLYNEQFF.

The chain combines TRBV5-5 with TRBJ1-1; 9 positions agree with TRBD1. Germline loops: CDR1 SGHKS, CDR2 YYEKEE (reference sequence). The CDR3 is 14 residues long. Trimming removed 6 bases from V and 10 bases from J; junction bases left unmatched: 13. For the CDR3, the DNA is TGTGCCAGCAATACAGGGGGCGAGGCCTGGGGAGCTTTCTTT. Protein: CASNTGGEAWGAFF.

J is TRBJ1-1 and V is TRBV12-3 or TRBV12-4, with unresolved D. V dropped 0 bases and J dropped 0 bases, with 5 bases sitting between them. The CDR3 is 14 amino acids. The CDR3 nucleotides read TGTGCCAGCAGTTTAGCACAGATGAACACTGAAGCTTTCTTT. This sequence encodes CASSLAQMNTEAFF.

V gene TRBV2 combines with J gene TRBJ2-5; D not certain. CDR1 and CDR2 (germline): SNHLY, FYNNEI. This CDR3 region has 14 residues. The V gene lost 6 bases and the J gene lost 2 bases, with 13 bases spanning the gap. CDR3 protein: CASRASRQQETQYF. For the CDR3, the DNA is TGTGCCAGCAGGGCGTCGCGGCAACAAGAGACCCAGTACTTC.

The count of this clonotype is one. V is TRBV20-1 and J is TRBJ2-3, with D possibly called TRBD1 or TRBD2 (5 bases each). Per germline, CDR1 DFQATT and CDR2 SNEGSKA (reference sequence). With 3 bases removed from V and 1 base from J, the gap between germline ends came to 11 bases. This CDR3 region has 14 residues. Written as DNA, the CDR3 is TGCAGTGCTAGTCGGGACGCTGGCACAGATACGCAGTATTTT. This translates into CSASRDAGTDTQYF.

This chain connects TRBV20-1 to TRBJ1-6; 8 positions match TRBD1. The CDR3 totals 14 residues. V was clipped by 8 bases and J by 3 bases; unmatched bases: 6. Germline CDR1 and CDR2: DFQATT and SNEGSKA (reference sequence). CDR3: CSTQQGDYNSPLHF. The CDR3 DNA sequence: TGCAGTACCCAACAGGGGGACTATAATTCACCCCTCCACTTT.

The rearrangement joins TRBV7-2 to TRBJ2-3, with 7 bases matching TRBD2. The CDR3 contains 15 residues. Germline trimming cut 6 bases from V and 2 bases from J; bases unmatched to any gene: 8. Germline CDR1 SGHTA, CDR2 FQGNSA. CDR3 sequence: CASRSGGGSTDTQYF. The CDR3 DNA follows: TGTGCCAGCAGGTCGGGGGGAGGTTCCACAGATACGCAGTATTTT.

This sequence joins TRBV28 and TRBJ2-6; TRBD1 is a possible D gene (5 bases). This CDR3 is 15 amino acids long. Per the germline V gene, CDR1 is MDHEN and CDR2 is SYDVKM. V was pared by 5 bases and J by 2 bases, with 10 bases between. CDR3 sequence: CASSPLTAGANVLTF. The CDR3 DNA sequence: TGTGCCAGCAGTCCCCTGACAGCTGGGGCCAACGTCCTGACTTTC. The full variable domain, rest sourced from reference TRBV28 and TRBJ2-6, is DVKVTQSSRYLVKRTGEKVFLECVQDMDHENMFWYRQDPGLGLRLIYFSYDVKMKEKGDIPEGYSVSREKKERFSLILESASTNQTSMYLCASSPLTAGANVLTFGAGSRLTVL.

The CDR3 here is CASSQALAGDPNSYEQYF. CDR3 nucleotides: TGTGCCAGCAGCCAAGCACTAGCGGGGGACCCTAACTCCTACGAGCAGTACTTC. The chain combines TRBV3-1 with TRBJ2-7; 11 nucleotides agree with TRBD2. The CDR3 length is 18 residues. The germline gives CDR1 LGHDT, CDR2 YNNKEL (reference sequence). Trimming at V came to 1 base and at J to 0 bases, leaving 8 bases not matched to a gene.

This clonotype was seen once. The V and J genes are TRBV4-1 and TRBJ1-1, with D unresolved. Germline-derived CDR1 and CDR2 are MGHRA and YSYEKL. V was cut by 2 bases and J by 1 base, with 14 bases left in between. The CDR3 totals 16 residues. The chain's CDR3 is CASSQNTGVGNTEAFF. The CDR3 DNA follows: TGCGCCAGCAGCCAAAACACGGGAGTAGGGAACACTGAAGCTTTCTTT.

The chain is built from TRBV29-1 and TRBJ1-1, with a weak D call TRBD1 (6 bases). The CDR3 totals 13 residues. Germline values: CDR1 SQVTM, CDR2 ANQGSEA. V was clipped by 4 bases and J by 5 bases, with 14 bases between them. CDR3 sequence: CSVAVTGATEAFF. The CDR3 DNA follows: TGCAGCGTTGCAGTGACAGGAGCAACTGAAGCTTTCTTT.

The gene calls are TRBV20-1 and TRBJ1-1; D not certain. This CDR3 contains 13 residues. Germline V lookup: CDR1 DFQATT, CDR2 SNEGSKA (reference sequence). Trimming cost V 1 base and J 6 bases, with 12 bases left between them. The CDR3 nucleotides are TGCAGTGCTAGAGTAGCAGCTGGGGCTGAAGCTTTCTTT. Translated, it gives CSARVAAGAEAFF.

The CDR3 spells CASSQEALNYGYTF. CDR3 DNA sequence: TGCGCCAGCAGCCAAGAGGCCCTGAACTATGGCTACACCTTC. This chain connects TRBV4-1 to TRBJ1-2; D call uncertain. Per the germline V gene, CDR1 is MGHRA and CDR2 is YSYEKL. Trimming cost V 0 bases and J 2 bases, with 7 bases left between them. The CDR3 loop spans 14 amino acids.

V is TRBV20-1 and J is TRBJ1-4; 7 bases fit TRBD1. The CDR3 loop spans 15 amino acids. Germline V gene lookup returns CDR1 DFQATT and CDR2 SNEGSKA (reference sequence). V gave up 1 base and J gave up 6 bases; unmatched junction bases: 8. CDR3 DNA sequence: TGCAGTGCTAGAGGGGGGACAGTGCCCCATGAAAAACTGTTTTTT. Translating it yields CSARGGTVPHEKLFF.

This chain's CDR3 is CASSYLDTYNEQFF. CDR3 nucleotides: TGTGCCAGCAGTTACCTGGACACCTACAATGAGCAGTTCTTC. V is TRBV6-2 or TRBV6-3 and J is TRBJ2-1; D is perhaps TRBD1 (5 bases). This CDR3 contains 14 residues. The V end lost 2 bases, the J end lost 2 bases, and 7 bases lay between the germline ends. The germline gives CDR1 MNHEY, CDR2 SVGEGT.

V and J are TRBV2 and TRBJ1-2; 9 bases are a match to TRBD1. The CDR3 length is 14 residues. V lost 6 bases and J lost 5; bases outside the gene matches: 7. Germline V CDR1 and CDR2: SNHLY, FYNNEI. The CDR3 spells CASRVPGQGYGYTF. CDR3 nucleotide sequence: TGTGCCAGCAGGGTACCGGGACAGGGATATGGCTACACCTTC.

Regarding this clonotype: A much bigger clone sits one base away, suggesting this may be a read error. V and J are TRBV20-1 and TRBJ2-3; 9 bases map to TRBD2. Germline V gene sequence: CDR1 DFQATT, CDR2 SNEGSKA (reference sequence). The trim removed 6 bases at V and 0 bases at J, leaving 7 bases unmatched. The CDR3 contains 15 residues. The CDR3 is CSASASGVSTDTQYF. CDR3 bases: TGCAGTGCCTCCGCTAGCGGGGTTAGCACAGATACGCAGTATTTT.